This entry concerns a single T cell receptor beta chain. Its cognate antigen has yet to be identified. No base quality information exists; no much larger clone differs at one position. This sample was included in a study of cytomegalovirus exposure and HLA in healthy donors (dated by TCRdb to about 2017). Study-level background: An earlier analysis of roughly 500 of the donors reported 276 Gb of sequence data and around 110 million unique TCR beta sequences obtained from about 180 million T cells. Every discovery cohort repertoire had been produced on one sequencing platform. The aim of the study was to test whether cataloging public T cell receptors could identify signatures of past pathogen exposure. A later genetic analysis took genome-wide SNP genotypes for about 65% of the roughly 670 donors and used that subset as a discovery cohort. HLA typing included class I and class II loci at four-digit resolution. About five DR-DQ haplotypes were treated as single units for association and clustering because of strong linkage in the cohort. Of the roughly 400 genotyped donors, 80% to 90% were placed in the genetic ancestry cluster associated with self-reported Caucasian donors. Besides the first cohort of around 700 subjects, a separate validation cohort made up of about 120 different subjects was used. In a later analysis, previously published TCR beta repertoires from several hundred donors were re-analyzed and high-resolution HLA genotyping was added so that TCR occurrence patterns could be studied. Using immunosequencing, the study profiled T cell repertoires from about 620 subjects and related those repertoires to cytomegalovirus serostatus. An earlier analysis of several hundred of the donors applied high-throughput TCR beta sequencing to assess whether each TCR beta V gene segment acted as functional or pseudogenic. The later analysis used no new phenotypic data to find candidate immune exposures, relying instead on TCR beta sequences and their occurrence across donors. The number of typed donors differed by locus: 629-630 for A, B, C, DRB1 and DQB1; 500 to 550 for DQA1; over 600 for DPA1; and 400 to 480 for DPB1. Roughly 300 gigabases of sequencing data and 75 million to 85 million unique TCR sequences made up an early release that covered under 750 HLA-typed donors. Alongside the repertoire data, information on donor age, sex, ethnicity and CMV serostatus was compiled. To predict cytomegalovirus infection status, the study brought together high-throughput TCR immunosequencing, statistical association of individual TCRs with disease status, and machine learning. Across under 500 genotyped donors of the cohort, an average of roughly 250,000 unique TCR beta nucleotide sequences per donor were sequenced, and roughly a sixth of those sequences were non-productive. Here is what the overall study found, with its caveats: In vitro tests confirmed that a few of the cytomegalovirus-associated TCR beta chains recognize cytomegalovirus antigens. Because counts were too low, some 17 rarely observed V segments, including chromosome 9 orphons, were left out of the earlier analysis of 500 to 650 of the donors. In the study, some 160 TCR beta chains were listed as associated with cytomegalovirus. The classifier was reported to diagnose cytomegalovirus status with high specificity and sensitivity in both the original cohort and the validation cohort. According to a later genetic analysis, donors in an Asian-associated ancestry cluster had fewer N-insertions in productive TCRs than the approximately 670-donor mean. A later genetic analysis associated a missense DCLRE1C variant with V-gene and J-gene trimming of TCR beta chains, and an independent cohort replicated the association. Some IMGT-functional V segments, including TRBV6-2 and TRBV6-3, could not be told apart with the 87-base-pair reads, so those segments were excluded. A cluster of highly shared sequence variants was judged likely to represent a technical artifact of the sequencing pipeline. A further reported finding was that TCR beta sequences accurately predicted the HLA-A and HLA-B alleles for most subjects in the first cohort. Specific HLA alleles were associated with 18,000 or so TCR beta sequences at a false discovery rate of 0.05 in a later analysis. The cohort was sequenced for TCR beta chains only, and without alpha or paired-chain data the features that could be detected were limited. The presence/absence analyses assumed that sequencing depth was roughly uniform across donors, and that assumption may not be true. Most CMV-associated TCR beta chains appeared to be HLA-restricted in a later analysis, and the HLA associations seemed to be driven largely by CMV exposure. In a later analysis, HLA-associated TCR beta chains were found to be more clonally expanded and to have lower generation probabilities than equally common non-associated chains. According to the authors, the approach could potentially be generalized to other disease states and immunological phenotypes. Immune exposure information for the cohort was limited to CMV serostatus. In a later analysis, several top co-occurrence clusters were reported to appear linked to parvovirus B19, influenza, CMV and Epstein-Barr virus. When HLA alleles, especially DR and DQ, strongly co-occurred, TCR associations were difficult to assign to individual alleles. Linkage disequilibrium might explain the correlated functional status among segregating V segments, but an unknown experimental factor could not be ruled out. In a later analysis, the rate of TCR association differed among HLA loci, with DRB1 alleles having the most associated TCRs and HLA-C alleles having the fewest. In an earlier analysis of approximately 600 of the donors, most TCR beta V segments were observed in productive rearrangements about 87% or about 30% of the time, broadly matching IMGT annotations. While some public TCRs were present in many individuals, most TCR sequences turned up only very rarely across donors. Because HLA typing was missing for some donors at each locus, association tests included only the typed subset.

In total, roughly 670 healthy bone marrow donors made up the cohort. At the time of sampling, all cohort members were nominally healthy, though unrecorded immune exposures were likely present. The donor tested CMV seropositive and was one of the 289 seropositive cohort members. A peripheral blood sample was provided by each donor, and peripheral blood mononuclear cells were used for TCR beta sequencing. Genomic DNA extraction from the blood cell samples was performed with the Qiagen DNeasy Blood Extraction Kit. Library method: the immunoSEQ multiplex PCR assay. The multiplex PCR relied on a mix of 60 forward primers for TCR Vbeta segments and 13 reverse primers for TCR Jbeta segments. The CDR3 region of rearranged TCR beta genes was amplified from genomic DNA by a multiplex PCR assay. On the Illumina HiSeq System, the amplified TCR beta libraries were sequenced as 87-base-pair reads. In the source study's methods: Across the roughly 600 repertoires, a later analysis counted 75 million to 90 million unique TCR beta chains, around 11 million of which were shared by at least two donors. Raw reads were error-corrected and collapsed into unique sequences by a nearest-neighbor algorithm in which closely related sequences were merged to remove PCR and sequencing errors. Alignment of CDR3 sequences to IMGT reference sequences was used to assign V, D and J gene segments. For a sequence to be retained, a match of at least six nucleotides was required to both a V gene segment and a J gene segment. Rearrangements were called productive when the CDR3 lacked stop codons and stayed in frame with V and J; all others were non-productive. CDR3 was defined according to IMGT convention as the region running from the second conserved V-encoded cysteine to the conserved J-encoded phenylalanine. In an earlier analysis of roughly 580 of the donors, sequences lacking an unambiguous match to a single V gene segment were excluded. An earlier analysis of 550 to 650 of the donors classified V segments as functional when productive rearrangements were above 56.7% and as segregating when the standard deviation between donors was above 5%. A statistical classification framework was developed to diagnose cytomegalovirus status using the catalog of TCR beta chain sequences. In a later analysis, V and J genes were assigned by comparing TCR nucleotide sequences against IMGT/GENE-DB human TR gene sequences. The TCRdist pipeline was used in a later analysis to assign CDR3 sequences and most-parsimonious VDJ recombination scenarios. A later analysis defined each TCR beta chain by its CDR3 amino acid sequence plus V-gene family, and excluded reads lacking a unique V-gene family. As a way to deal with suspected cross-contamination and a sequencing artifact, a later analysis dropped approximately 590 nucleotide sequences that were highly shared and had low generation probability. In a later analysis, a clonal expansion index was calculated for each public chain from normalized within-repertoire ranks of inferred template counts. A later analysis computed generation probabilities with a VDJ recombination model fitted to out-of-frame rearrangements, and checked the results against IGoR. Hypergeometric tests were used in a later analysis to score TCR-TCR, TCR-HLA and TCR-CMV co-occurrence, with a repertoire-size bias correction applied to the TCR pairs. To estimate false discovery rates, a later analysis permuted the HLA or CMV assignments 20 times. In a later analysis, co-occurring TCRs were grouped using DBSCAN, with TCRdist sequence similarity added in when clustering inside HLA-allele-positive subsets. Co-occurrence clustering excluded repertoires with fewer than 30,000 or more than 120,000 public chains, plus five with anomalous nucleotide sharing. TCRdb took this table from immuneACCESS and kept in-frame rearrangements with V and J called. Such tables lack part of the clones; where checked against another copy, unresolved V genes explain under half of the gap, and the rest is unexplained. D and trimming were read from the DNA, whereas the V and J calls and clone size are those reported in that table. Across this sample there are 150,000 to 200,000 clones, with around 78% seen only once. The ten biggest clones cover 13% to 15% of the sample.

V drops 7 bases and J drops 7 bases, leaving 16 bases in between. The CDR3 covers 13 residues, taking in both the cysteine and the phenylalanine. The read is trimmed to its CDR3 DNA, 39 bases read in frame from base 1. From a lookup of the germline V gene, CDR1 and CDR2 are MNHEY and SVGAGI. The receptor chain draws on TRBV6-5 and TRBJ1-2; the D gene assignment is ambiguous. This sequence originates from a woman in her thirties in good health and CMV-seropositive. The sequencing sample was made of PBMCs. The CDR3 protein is CASTLGFTTGYTF. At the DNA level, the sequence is TGTGCCAGCACCCTCGGGTTTACGACTGGCTACACCTTC.